A selection of T cell receptor beta chains follows, all from one sample in a study of shared clonotypes between healthy human individuals. Using immunoSEQ multiplex PCR, the repertoire was profiled, and TCRdb retains in-frame clones only, with some absent. The profile shows around 1.9 million clones, about 92% of them singletons. Sequenced sample: naive CD8+ T cells from PBMCs. The receptors were sampled from a man between 18 and 35 years old in good health. Some clones in this sample may be carry-over from other donors' samples. CDR3s include the opening cysteine and the closing phenylalanine or tryptophan. The D gene is left open where the match is weak. For some rows the clone size is stated as once, few or many, or as a class when expanded; others skip it.

J: TRBJ1-1; size: NA; V: TRBV5-1; D: NA; CDR3: CASSEFGENTEAFF; DNA: TGCGCCAGCAGCGAGTTCGGGGAGAACACTGAAGCTTTCTTT
J: TRBJ1-5; size: NA; V: TRBV19; D: NA; CDR3: CASRQGRAQPQHF; DNA: TGTGCCAGTCGGCAGGGACGGGCTCAGCCCCAGCATTTT
J: TRBJ1-1; size: few; V: TRBV25-1; D: NA; CDR3: CASSESLNTEAFF; DNA: TGTGCCAGCAGTGAATCATTGAACACTGAAGCTTTCTTT
J: TRBJ2-1; size: NA; V: TRBV5-1; D: NA; CDR3: CASSLRLHPGSEQFF; DNA: TGCGCCAGCAGCTTAAGACTACACCCCGGGAGTGAGCAGTTCTTC
J: TRBJ2-7; size: NA; V: TRBV5-6; D: NA; CDR3: CASSGVPRSSYEQYF; DNA: TGTGCCAGCAGCGGTGTTCCCCGTAGCTCCTACGAGCAGTACTTC
J: TRBJ1-2; size: NA; V: TRBV29-1; D: NA; CDR3: CSVELESAEENGYTF; DNA: TGCAGCGTTGAACTCGAGTCGGCCGAGGAGAATGGCTACACCTTC
J: TRBJ1-5; size: once; V: TRBV28; D: TRBD1; CDR3: CASSIIDRASNQPQHF; DNA: TGTGCCAGCAGTATAATTGACAGGGCAAGCAATCAGCCCCAGCATTTT
J: TRBJ2-7; size: NA; V: TRBV30; D: TRBD2; CDR3: CASAPREPRWEQYF; DNA: TGTGCCTCCGCCCCGCGGGAGCCTCGATGGGAGCAGTACTTC
J: TRBJ2-7; size: NA; V: TRBV5-6; D: NA; CDR3: CASSYGGASSYEQYF; DNA: TGTGCCAGCAGTTATGGCGGGGCGAGCTCCTACGAGCAGTACTTC
J: TRBJ1-3; size: NA; V: TRBV28; D: NA; CDR3: CASSLYREQGRNTIYF; DNA: TGTGCCAGCAGTTTGTATAGGGAACAGGGACGAAACACCATATATTTT
J: TRBJ2-5; size: NA; V: TRBV6-5; D: NA; CDR3: CASSSHLGEGETQYF; DNA: TGTGCCAGCAGTTCTCACCTTGGAGAGGGAGAGACCCAGTACTTC
J: TRBJ2-2; size: NA; V: TRBV11-3; D: NA; CDR3: CASSLQGRQSGELFF; DNA: TGTGCCAGCAGCTTACAAGGACGCCAGTCTGGGGAGCTGTTTTTT
J: TRBJ1-3; size: few; V: TRBV27; D: TRBD1; CDR3: CASSLGQGADTIYF; DNA: TGTGCCAGCAGTTTGGGACAGGGGGCGGACACCATATATTTT
J: TRBJ2-7; size: NA; V: TRBV9; D: NA; CDR3: CASSPGTRTYEQYF; DNA: TGTGCCAGCAGCCCCGGGACTCGAACCTACGAGCAGTACTTC
J: TRBJ2-7; size: NA; V: TRBV6-1; D: TRBD2; CDR3: CASSELSGRLYEQYF; DNA: TGTGCCAGCAGTGAACTTAGCGGGAGATTATACGAGCAGTACTTC
J: TRBJ2-2; size: NA; V: TRBV10-1; D: TRBD2; CDR3: CASSVTSAYTGELFF; DNA: TGCGCCAGCAGTGTGACTAGCGCATACACCGGGGAGCTGTTTTTT
J: TRBJ1-2; size: NA; V: TRBV7-9; D: NA; CDR3: CASSASLEVVDYGYTF; DNA: TGTGCCAGCAGCGCCTCTCTCGAGGTGGTAGACTATGGCTACACCTTC
J: TRBJ2-1; size: NA; V: TRBV28; D: NA; CDR3: CASSLGPSSYNEQFF; DNA: TGTGCCAGCAGTTTGGGTCCTAGCTCCTACAATGAGCAGTTCTTC
J: TRBJ2-1; size: few; V: TRBV28; D: NA; CDR3: CASSLTEGYNEQFF; DNA: TGTGCCAGCAGTTTAACGGAGGGATACAATGAGCAGTTCTTC
J: TRBJ2-3; size: once; V: TRBV30; D: TRBD2; CDR3: CAWSITFSGDSTDTQYF; DNA: TGTGCCTGGAGTATTACCTTTAGCGGGGATAGCACAGATACGCAGTATTTT
J: TRBJ1-1; size: NA; V: TRBV18; D: NA; CDR3: CASSPSHLGGLGMNTEAFF; DNA: TGTGCCAGCTCACCCTCACATCTCGGGGGGCTGGGAATGAACACTGAAGCTTTCTTT
J: TRBJ1-2; size: NA; V: TRBV6-1; D: NA; CDR3: CASLSGRNLYGYTF; DNA: TGTGCCAGCCTATCGGGGCGGAACCTATATGGCTACACCTTC
J: TRBJ2-1; size: NA; V: TRBV27; D: NA; CDR3: CASRPGVGVAYNEQFF; DNA: TGTGCCAGCAGGCCTGGGGTGGGAGTCGCCTACAATGAGCAGTTCTTC
J: TRBJ2-7; size: once; V: TRBV7-9; D: TRBD1; CDR3: CASSPLRDRVYEQYF; DNA: TGTGCCAGCAGCCCGCTCCGGGACAGGGTCTACGAGCAGTACTTC
J: TRBJ2-2; size: NA; V: TRBV20-1; D: NA; CDR3: CSAAGAGELFF; DNA: TGCAGTGCCGCAGGGGCCGGGGAGCTGTTTTTT
J: TRBJ1-5; size: NA; V: TRBV27; D: NA; CDR3: CASSLGPNQPQHF; DNA: TGTGCCAGCAGTTTAGGACCTAATCAGCCCCAGCATTTT
J: TRBJ2-3; size: NA; V: TRBV29-1; D: TRBD2; CDR3: CSVSGLAGGERSTDTQYF; DNA: TGCAGCGTTTCGGGACTAGCGGGAGGGGAACGAAGCACAGATACGCAGTATTTT
J: TRBJ2-5; size: NA; V: TRBV7-9; D: TRBD2; CDR3: CASSFTTSGSVGETQYF; DNA: TGTGCCAGCAGCTTCACTACTAGCGGGAGCGTAGGGGAGACCCAGTACTTC
J: TRBJ1-1; size: NA; V: TRBV13; D: NA; CDR3: CASSDGAGTEAFF; DNA: TGTGCCAGCAGCGACGGAGCGGGAACAGAAGCTTTCTTT
J: TRBJ2-3; size: NA; V: TRBV2; D: NA; CDR3: CASIKGPDTTDTQYF; DNA: TGTGCCAGCATAAAAGGGCCAGATACCACAGATACGCAGTATTTT
J: TRBJ2-7; size: NA; V: TRBV9; D: TRBD1; CDR3: CASSARPDRGYEQYF; DNA: TGTGCCAGCAGCGCACGCCCGGACAGGGGATACGAGCAGTACTTC
J: TRBJ2-1; size: few; V: TRBV15; D: TRBD1; CDR3: CATSGPRTGVNEQFF; DNA: TGTGCCACCAGCGGGCCTCGGACAGGGGTCAATGAGCAGTTCTTC
J: TRBJ1-1; size: NA; V: TRBV27; D: NA; CDR3: CASSLFGQRNTEAFF; DNA: TGTGCCAGCAGTTTATTCGGACAGCGGAACACTGAAGCTTTCTTT
J: TRBJ1-1; size: NA; V: TRBV9; D: TRBD1; CDR3: CASSLGGRVNTEAFF; DNA: TGTGCCAGCAGCCTAGGGGGCAGGGTGAACACTGAAGCTTTCTTT
J: TRBJ1-1; size: once; V: TRBV27; D: NA; CDR3: CASSYNQATEAFF; DNA: TGTGCCAGCAGTTATAACCAGGCAACTGAAGCTTTCTTT
J: TRBJ1-2; size: NA; V: TRBV9; D: NA; CDR3: CASSQGGRALGYTF; DNA: TGTGCCAGCAGCCAAGGAGGGAGGGCTCTCGGCTACACCTTC
J: TRBJ2-1; size: NA; V: TRBV5-1; D: NA; CDR3: CASSLALGFNEQFF; DNA: TGCGCCAGCAGCTTGGCCCTAGGGTTCAATGAGCAGTTCTTC
J: TRBJ2-2; size: NA; V: TRBV7-6; D: NA; CDR3: CASSLELGTGELFF; DNA: TGTGCCAGCAGCTTAGAGCTCGGCACCGGGGAGCTGTTTTTT
J: TRBJ1-2; size: NA; V: TRBV7-9; D: NA; CDR3: CASSGRKYGKTYGYTF; DNA: TGTGCCAGCAGCGGTAGAAAATATGGAAAGACCTATGGCTACACCTTC